The clone carrying this T cell receptor (beta chain) has only a few counts. The CDR3 runs 15 residues. Looked up from germline, CDR1 is MDHEN and CDR2 is SYDVKM. The V end lost 3 bases, the J end lost 7 bases, and 16 bases lay between the germline ends. Clones were sequenced by immunoSEQ multiplex PCR, and TCRdb holds only the in-frame ones, with some missing. This sample has 130,000 or so clones, with over 55% found just once. The sample originates from a study of blood T cell repertoires in COVID-19. Sequencing used peripheral blood. The V and J genes are TRBV28 and TRBJ1-5, with D maybe TRBD1 (6 bases). This TCR came from a woman in her 70s with acute or convalescent COVID-19. CDR3 DNA sequence: TGTGCCAGCAGTTTGGGGGGGGCGCAGGGGCAGCCCCAGCATTTT. Amino acids: CASSLGGAQGQPQHF.